The clone carrying this TCR beta chain showed up many times. Its cognate antigen is unknown. This sample stems from a study of T-cell memory formation after mild COVID-19. General study results and limits: In pre-infection memory, a portion of responding clones appeared, which suggested that cross-reactive memory joined.

The germline CDR1 and CDR2 sequences are MNHEY and SVGEGT. There are 15 residues in the CDR3. The V end lost 6 bases, the J end lost 4 bases, and 15 bases lay between the germline ends. TCRdb ran MiXCR on the 5' RACE reads and lists one entry per CDR3 protein. The sample has about 340,000 distinct CDR3 sequences, roughly 13% seen once. The rearrangement links TRBV6-2 or TRBV6-3 to TRBJ2-2, with a tentative D call TRBD1 (5 bases). This TCR was sampled from a man aged 18 to 35 who had mild COVID-19 (a few samples of this study predate the infection). Cell type and time point are not known. Material for sequencing was PBMCs or a T cell subset sorted from them (not recorded which). This CDR3 is CASRPRQSGTGELFF. The CDR3 DNA reads as TGTGCCAGCAGACCTAGACAGTCGGGCACCGGGGAGCTGTTTTTT.